Included here is one T cell receptor (beta chain) sequence, with context. The antigen is unknown. Genomic DNA in an amount of approximately 2 micrograms was extracted from cryopreserved PBMCs and used for the preparation of TCR beta libraries. These data come from a study of cytotoxic CD8 clonotypes in ibrutinib-treated CLL. Study-level information: Response sampling took place at median 12 months of treatment, range 6 to 36.

TCRdb keeps only in-frame clones here, not all; method: immunoSEQ multiplex PCR. This sample carries just over 200,000 clones, more than 75% of them seen once, and the ten largest clones take about an eighth. Germline values: CDR1 MGHDK, CDR2 SYGVNS. This CDR3 comprises 14 residues. Trimming at V came to 5 bases and at J to 4 bases, leaving 4 bases not matched to a gene. Findings of the study overall: Treatment saw public clonotypes, which were uncommon, either contract or stay stable. Sampling of sustained-remission and progressing patients occurred at differing times.

Sequences were derived from PBMCs, sampled after 12 months of ibrutinib treatment. V usage is TRBV25-1 and J usage is TRBJ2-2; TRBD1 agrees at 7 bases. The clonotype comes from a human donor with chronic lymphocytic leukemia. The CDR3: CASSKTGPTGELFF. In DNA, the CDR3 is TGTGCCAGCAGTAAGACAGGGCCCACCGGGGAGCTGTTTTTT.